This T cell receptor beta chain was retrieved from a study of cytomegalovirus exposure and HLA in healthy donors. Points on this clone: Other nucleotide sequences from this sample produce the same CDR3.

With 60 Vbeta and 13 Jbeta primers, the PCR was carried out. Methods used by the authors: Roughly 10 million shared chains were among about 80 million unique TCR beta chains counted in a later analysis. Clones were sequenced by immunoSEQ multiplex PCR, and TCRdb holds only the in-frame ones, with some missing. V, J and clone size reflect that table, while D and trimming were determined from the DNA. Counted here are approximately 150,000 clones, roughly four fifths occurring once; the ten biggest clones make up roughly 5.2%. Germline assignment: CDR1 SGHVS and CDR2 FQNEAQ. V lost 1 base, J lost 4 bases, and 14 bases lay in between. There are 17 residues in the CDR3.

The V gene is TRBV7-8, the J gene TRBJ2-6; maybe TRBD2 (5 bases). The receptor was derived from a man aged 18 to 35 in good health and CMV-seronegative. Input material: PBMCs. The CDR3 is CASSLGYTLAGANVLTF. CDR3 bases: TGTGCCAGCAGCTTAGGGTATACCCTAGCAGGGGCCAACGTCCTGACTTTC.